One T cell receptor (beta chain) is described in this entry. At least ten counts were recorded for this clonotype. Its antigen target is currently unknown. Base qualities are not recorded, but no much larger clone differs from it by a single base. The junction carries 17 bases between V and J, which are trimmed by 2 bases and 6 bases respectively. The germline V gene provides CDR1 LGHNA and CDR2 YSLEER. Taken from cysteine to phenylalanine, the CDR3 has 15 residues. Kept here is only the CDR3 DNA, which spans 45 bases and is read in frame from base 1. This entry comes from a study of T cells of healthy individuals listed by TCRdb under 2018. The library relied on 5' RACE. The reads were generated on an Illumina MiSeq. TCRdb ran its own pipeline on the public reads, namely fastp trimming at Q25 and MiXCR clone calling, and kept in-frame beta chains. Entries that share a CDR3 protein sequence are merged under the most common genes and DNA. The sample includes under 70,000 distinct CDR3 sequences, with approximately 14% observed a single time. The ten top clones hold approximately 16% of the sample.

This receptor was identified in a human donor in good health. The rearrangement joined TRBV4-3 to TRBJ2-7; no D gene is confidently identified. In nucleotides, the sequence is TGCGCCAGCAGCCAAACAGCGTTAGGAATGGGCGAGCAGTACTTC. The translation is CASSQTALGMGEQYF.